The clone carrying this T cell receptor beta chain was picked up a small number of times. The sample belongs to a study of blood T cell repertoires in COVID-19. TCRdb keeps only in-frame clones here, not all; method: immunoSEQ multiplex PCR. The table records roughly 8,000 clones, around 86% of them present only once. The germline V and J ends were trimmed by 0 bases and 3 bases, with 14 bases remaining between them. The CDR3 loop spans 15 amino acids. CDR1 is SQVTM and CDR2 is ANQGSEA in the germline V gene. This receptor was taken from a woman aged 55-69 years with active COVID-19. Sequenced sample: peripheral blood. The chain couples TRBV29-1 to TRBJ1-1, with D perhaps TRBD1 (6 bases). The DNA of the CDR3 is TGCAGCGTTGAAGATTTCGACGGGGGGCACACTGAAGCTTTCTTT. Protein product: CSVEDFDGGHTEAFF.